The rows below give T cell receptor beta chains drawn from one sample of a study of cytomegalovirus exposure and HLA in healthy donors. TCRdb keeps only in-frame clones here, not all; method: immunoSEQ multiplex PCR. The sample has fewer than 110,000 clones, roughly 80% seen once; the top ten hold 3.5% to 4.5%. Sample: PBMCs. These receptors originate from a man aged 45-65 years in good health and CMV-seropositive. The CDR3 runs from the conserved cysteine through the conserved F or W. A D gene is named only where the DNA matches it firmly. Some rows have no size entry. The others give once, few or many, or a class for an expanded clone.

d_gene,v_gene,len,j_gene,abundance,CDR3aa,CDR3nt
TRBD2,TRBV2,16,TRBJ2-2,-,CASRPGTSGNTGELFF,TGTGCCAGCAGGCCCGGGACTAGCGGGAACACCGGGGAGCTGTTTTTT
-,TRBV10-3,13,TRBJ1-5,-,CATQTDLNQPQHF,TGTGCCACACAAACAGACCTAAATCAGCCCCAGCATTTT
-,TRBV7-6,12,TRBJ1-2,once,CASSTTDSGYTF,TGTGCCAGCAGCACAACAGACAGTGGCTACACCTTC
TRBD2,TRBV28,16,TRBJ2-4,few,CASSLLTSGIENIQYF,TGTGCCAGCAGTTTACTAACTAGCGGGATAGAAAACATTCAGTACTTC
TRBD1,TRBV19,13,TRBJ1-1,-,CASTTQGPAEAFF,TGTGCCAGCACCACACAGGGGCCAGCTGAAGCTTTCTTT
-,TRBV7-3,13,TRBJ2-1,-,CASSPSSYNEQFF,TGTGCCAGCAGCCCTAGCTCCTACAATGAGCAGTTCTTC
TRBD2,TRBV7-2,16,TRBJ2-3,-,CASTYPLAGVSDTQYF,TGTGCCAGCACCTATCCACTAGCGGGAGTTTCAGATACGCAGTATTTT
-,TRBV19,14,TRBJ2-1,-,CASKNRGGNNEQFF,TGTGCCAGTAAAAACAGGGGAGGAAACAATGAGCAGTTCTTC
TRBD1,TRBV28,18,TRBJ1-5,-,CASSLGTGGGLSNQPQHF,TGTGCCAGCAGTTTGGGGACAGGGGGCGGTTTGAGCAATCAGCCCCAGCATTTT
-,TRBV10-3,15,TRBJ1-4,-,CAISESGSTNEKLFF,TGTGCCATCAGTGAGTCTGGCAGTACCAATGAAAAACTGTTTTTT
-,TRBV6-5,14,TRBJ1-3,-,CASSMDFKRNTIYF,TGTGCCAGCAGTATGGACTTTAAGAGAAACACCATATATTTT
TRBD2,TRBV29-1,17,TRBJ2-2,-,CSVGTPGLAGATGELFF,TGCAGCGTTGGAACTCCGGGACTAGCGGGGGCCACCGGGGAGCTGTTTTTT
TRBD1,TRBV19,17,TRBJ2-7,-,CASSSRPGTGGFYEQYF,TGTGCCAGTAGTTCTCGTCCCGGGACAGGGGGATTCTACGAGCAGTACTTC
TRBD1,TRBV6-4,16,TRBJ2-1,-,CASSEVETGSYNEQFF,TGTGCCAGCAGTGAGGTCGAGACAGGGTCCTACAATGAGCAGTTCTTC
-,TRBV27,17,TRBJ2-7,-,CASSPRTGQADSYEQYF,TGTGCCAGCAGTCCCCGGACGGGACAAGCCGACTCCTACGAGCAGTACTTC
TRBD1,TRBV18,15,TRBJ2-7,-,CASSPKTGIVYEQYF,TGTGCCAGCTCACCTAAGACAGGGATAGTCTACGAGCAGTACTTC
-,TRBV7-8,14,TRBJ2-7,once,CASSPGWGPYEQYF,TGTGCCAGCAGCCCAGGGTGGGGGCCATACGAGCAGTACTTC
-,TRBV7-9,13,TRBJ2-1,-,CASSLAPPGVEFF,TGTGCCAGCAGCTTAGCGCCACCGGGAGTGGAGTTCTTC
-,TRBV7-5,12,TRBJ2-7,-,CVRSLIAHEQYF,TGTGTCAGAAGCTTAATAGCGCACGAGCAGTACTTC
-,TRBV6-5,15,TRBJ2-3,once,CASSLAGEPTDTQYF,TGTGCCAGCAGTTTGGCGGGCGAACCCACAGATACGCAGTATTTT
TRBD2,TRBV7-6,15,TRBJ2-3,-,CASSDSGVGRNTQYF,TGTGCCAGCAGTGATAGCGGGGTCGGTCGGAATACGCAGTATTTT
-,TRBV11-2,12,TRBJ2-7,-,CASSQQERGQYF,TGTGCCAGCAGCCAACAGGAGCGTGGGCAGTACTTC
TRBD2,TRBV4-3,19,TRBJ2-7,-,CASSQDPGLRPRGVYEQYF,TGCGCCAGCAGCCAAGATCCGGGCTTGAGACCCCGGGGGGTCTACGAGCAGTACTTC
TRBD2,TRBV6-6,14,TRBJ2-7,-,CASSPQTSVREQYF,TGTGCCAGCAGTCCACAGACTAGCGTAAGAGAGCAGTACTTC
-,TRBV4-2,15,TRBJ1-2,-,CASSQGLGDFYGYTF,TGTGCCAGCAGCCAAGGTTTAGGGGACTTCTATGGCTACACCTTC
TRBD1,TRBV11-2,17,TRBJ1-1,-,CASSLGDRGFRNTEAFF,TGTGCCAGCAGCTTAGGGGACAGGGGGTTCCGGAACACTGAAGCTTTCTTT
-,TRBV2,15,TRBJ2-3,-,CASSVPQGRVLAQYF,TGTGCCAGCAGTGTACCCCAGGGAAGGGTATTGGCGCAGTATTTT
TRBD1,TRBV2,16,TRBJ2-3,-,CASSLTGGGGTDTQYF,TGTGCCAGCAGTCTTACAGGGGGAGGAGGTACAGATACGCAGTATTTT
TRBD2,TRBV6-7,16,TRBJ2-5,-,CASSYGLAGGEETQYF,TGTGCCAGCAGTTACGGGCTAGCGGGAGGCGAAGAGACCCAGTACTTC